This is a list of T cell receptor beta chains from one sample in a study of shared clonotypes between healthy human individuals. This table comes from immunoSEQ multiplex PCR, and its TCRdb copy is limited to in-frame clones, with some not included. This sample has around 2.5 million clones; approximately 93% occur once, and the top ten carry approximately 0.35%. Sequenced: naive CD4+ T cells from PBMCs. The receptors come from a man younger than 35 in good health. Some clones in this sample may be carry-over from other donors' samples. The CDR3 runs from the conserved cysteine through the conserved F or W. D genes are given only for firm matches.

j_call	v_call	d_call	cdr3_aa
TRBJ1-2	TRBV27	TRBD1	CASSSLPGTGNYGYTF
TRBJ1-2	TRBV20-1	-	CSAGPAIGYTF
TRBJ2-7	TRBV6-1	TRBD2	CASSEEASGFYEQYF
TRBJ2-1	TRBV5-6	-	CASSRGGTSGEQFF
TRBJ1-5	TRBV28	-	CASSLSGRPSNQPQHF
TRBJ2-5	TRBV7-2	TRBD2	CASSPQTSGRAGETQYF
TRBJ1-5	TRBV4-2	-	CASSQVGWGNQPQHF
TRBJ2-1	TRBV5-4	-	CASSLAGAVAGNEQFF
TRBJ2-7	TRBV19	TRBD1	CASSSTGTGAYEQYF
TRBJ2-7	TRBV7-2	TRBD2	CASRNPGLAGVEQYF
TRBJ2-2	TRBV28	-	CASRGRPRITREETGELFF
TRBJ1-5	TRBV7-2	-	CASSLERDQPQHF
TRBJ2-7	TRBV27	TRBD2	CASSTDGLAVSYEQYF
TRBJ1-1	TRBV6-5	-	CASRGYRNTEAFF
TRBJ1-2	TRBV7-8	-	CASTPQAGRDYGYTF
TRBJ2-1	TRBV21-1	-	CASSKVFRTTSYNEQFF
TRBJ2-5	TRBV2	-	CASRQETQYF
TRBJ2-3	TRBV27	TRBD1	CASSPITRDRESGTQYF
TRBJ1-1	TRBV28	-	CASRDQPRTEAFF
TRBJ2-7	TRBV5-1	-	CASRMEAASSYEQYF